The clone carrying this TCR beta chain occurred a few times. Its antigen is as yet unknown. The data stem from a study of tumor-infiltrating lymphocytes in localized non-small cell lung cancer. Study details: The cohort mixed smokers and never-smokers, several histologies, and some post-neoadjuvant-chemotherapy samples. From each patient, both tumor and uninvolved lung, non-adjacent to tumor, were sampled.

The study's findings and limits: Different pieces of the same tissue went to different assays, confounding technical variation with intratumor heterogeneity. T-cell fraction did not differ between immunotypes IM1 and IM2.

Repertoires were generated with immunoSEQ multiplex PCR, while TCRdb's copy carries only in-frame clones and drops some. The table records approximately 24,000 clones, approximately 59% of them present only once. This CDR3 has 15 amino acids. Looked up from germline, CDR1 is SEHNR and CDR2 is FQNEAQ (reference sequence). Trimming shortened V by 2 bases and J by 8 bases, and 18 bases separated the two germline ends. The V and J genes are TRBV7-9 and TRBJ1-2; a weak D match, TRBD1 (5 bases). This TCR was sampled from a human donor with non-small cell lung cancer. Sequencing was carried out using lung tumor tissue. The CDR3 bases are TGTGCCAGCAGCTTAAATACCGAAACCCAGGGCGGCTACACCTTC. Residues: CASSLNTETQGGYTF. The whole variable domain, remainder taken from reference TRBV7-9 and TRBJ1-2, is DTGVSQNPRHKITKRGQNVTFRCDPISEHNRLYWYRQTLGQGPEFLTYFQNEAQLEKSRLLSDRFSAERPKGSFSTLEIQRTEQGDSAMYLCASSLNTETQGGYTFGSGTRLTVV.